This T cell receptor (beta chain) stems from a study of T cell responses to AZD1222 COVID-19 vaccine. Study results and caveats: Once two AZD1222 doses were given, Spike-specific TCR breadth and depth went up. Regions left unmutated in variants are reportedly the target of nearly half of spike-specific TCRs. Baseline serostatus was positive in only a handful of AZD1222 recipients.

The CDR3 runs 13 residues. V dropped 7 bases and J dropped 9 bases, with 16 bases sitting between them. Assay used: immunoSEQ multiplex PCR; TCRdb lists only in-frame clones, some missing. The sample holds around 130,000 clones, about 88% seen once. With regard to this clone: Its cognate antigen is unknown.

Sequenced material: peripheral blood, taken 28 days after the second AZD1222 dose. The V call is TRBV12-3 or TRBV12-4, the J call TRBJ2-1; perhaps TRBD2 as D (5 bases). The source of this sequence is an adult who received the AZD1222 COVID-19 vaccine. CDR3 sequence: CASTLLLGSEQFF. The CDR3 DNA follows: TGTGCCAGCACCCTCCTCTTAGGGAGTGAGCAGTTCTTC.